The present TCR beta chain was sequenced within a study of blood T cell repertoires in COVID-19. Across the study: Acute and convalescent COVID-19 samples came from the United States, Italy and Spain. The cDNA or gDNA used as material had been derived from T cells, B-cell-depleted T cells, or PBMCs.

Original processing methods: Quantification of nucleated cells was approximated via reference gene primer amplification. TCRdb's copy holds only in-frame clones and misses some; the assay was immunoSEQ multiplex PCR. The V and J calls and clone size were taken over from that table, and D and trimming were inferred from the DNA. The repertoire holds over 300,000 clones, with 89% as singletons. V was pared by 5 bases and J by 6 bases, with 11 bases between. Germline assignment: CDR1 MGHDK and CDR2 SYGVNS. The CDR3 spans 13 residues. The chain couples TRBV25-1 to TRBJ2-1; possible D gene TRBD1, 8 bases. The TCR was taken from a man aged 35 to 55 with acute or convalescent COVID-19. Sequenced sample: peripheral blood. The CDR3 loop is CASSHRGGNEQFF. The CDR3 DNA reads TGTGCCAGCAGTCACAGGGGGGGCAATGAGCAGTTCTTC.